A single T cell receptor beta chain is shown here with its context. The record originates from a study of shared T cell receptors in the human thymus. Trimming removed 1 base from V and 3 bases from J; junction bases left unmatched: 4. The CDR3 runs 15 residues. The germline CDR1 and CDR2 sequences are SGHTA and FQGNSA. Libraries were prepared by immunoSEQ multiplex PCR; TCRdb keeps only in-frame clonotypes and omits some of them. Among hundreds of thousands of clones, around 87% were seen once, and the ten largest hold under 0.01%. These records were also assigned to another study, of human thymus T cells. This second study notes: The people who donated were healthy Finnish babies having corrective surgery for congenital heart defects. Resections were taken during corrective heart surgery, and the thymus tissue came from these.

This sequence was found in a boy in the first two years of life with a congenital heart defect. V usage is TRBV7-2 and J usage is TRBJ2-7, with TRBD2 identical over 9 bases. The sample comprised thymocytes. The CDR3 nucleotides read TGTGCCAGCAGCTTAGAAGCTAGCGGGGACTACGAGCAGTACTTC. The encoded protein is CASSLEASGDYEQYF.